Listed here are 32 T cell receptor beta chains from one sample, sequenced in a study of cytomegalovirus exposure and HLA in healthy donors. The PCR was carried out with 60 Vbeta primers and 13 Jbeta primers. Sequencing was performed with immunoSEQ multiplex PCR; in TCRdb, only in-frame clones are kept and a portion is missing. The data show 200,000 to 250,000 clones, with around 80% seen just once and around 3.9% held by the top ten. Material for sequencing was PBMCs. The receptors come from a male donor in good health and CMV-seronegative.

The genes are TRBV15 and TRBJ2-1; TRBD2 aligns across 8 bases. CDR1 and CDR2 (germline): LNHNV, YYDKDF (reference sequence). The CDR3 extends over 16 amino acids. Trimming cost V 1 base and J 7 bases; bases outside gene matches: 9. CDR3 nucleotide sequence: TGTGCCACCAGCAGAGTTGTCAGCGGGAGCGTGAATGAGCAGTTCTTC. The encoded protein is CATSRVVSGSVNEQFF.

V gene TRBV5-1 combines with J gene TRBJ1-2; unclear D gene. The CDR3 has 13 amino acids. V lost 2 bases, J lost 0 bases, and 5 bases lay in between. Per germline, CDR1 SGHRS and CDR2 YFSETQ. The CDR3 DNA reads as TGCGCCAGCAGCTTCGACACTAACTATGGCTACACCTTC. This gives the protein CASSFDTNYGYTF.

In regard to this clone: Other DNA sequences in the same sample also yield this CDR3. The V and J genes are TRBV19 and TRBJ2-7, with 11 bases lining up with TRBD2. Germline assignment: CDR1 LNHDA and CDR2 SQIVND (reference sequence). V trimming: 1 base; J trimming: 3 bases; junction bases outside the gene matches: 2. CDR3 size: 15 residues. This CDR3 is CASSIGTSGSYEQYF. The DNA of the CDR3 is TGTGCCAGTAGTATAGGTACTAGCGGGAGCTACGAGCAGTACTTC.

The V gene is TRBV6-5, the J gene TRBJ1-1; 7 positions match TRBD1. After removal of 8 bases from V and 6 bases from J, the junction contained 9 bases not matched to a gene. This CDR3 is built from 13 residues. Germline CDR1 is MNHEY and CDR2 is SVGAGI. In DNA, the CDR3 is TGTGCCAGCGGATTAAGGGACAGCCCTGAAGCTTTCTTT. The encoded protein is CASGLRDSPEAFF.

This clone was seen a few times. V gene TRBV5-5 combines with J gene TRBJ2-7, with 11 positions matching TRBD2. CDR3 length equals 16 residues. CDR1 is SGHKS and CDR2 is YYEKEE in the germline V gene (reference sequence). Trimming cost V 0 bases and J 2 bases; bases outside gene matches: 4. Here the CDR3 DNA reads TGTGCCAGCAGCTTGGAAACGGGACTAGCGGCCTACGAGCAGTACTTC. Amino acid sequence: CASSLETGLAAYEQYF.

This rearrangement joins TRBV9 to TRBJ2-5, with D unclear. The CDR3 is made up of 15 amino acids. Germline V CDR1 and CDR2: SGDLS, YYNGEE. V was pared by 0 bases and J by 7 bases, with 16 bases between. The CDR3 loop reads CASSVEAGWLRTQYF. Here the CDR3 DNA reads TGTGCCAGCAGCGTAGAGGCAGGTTGGTTGCGGACCCAGTACTTC. The whole variable domain, remainder taken from reference TRBV9 and TRBJ2-5, is DSGVTQTPKHLITATGQRVTLRCSPRSGDLSVYWYQQSLDQGLQFLIQYYNGEERAKGNILERFSAQQFPDLHSELNLSSLELGDSALYFCASSVEAGWLRTQYFGPGTRLLVL.

This clone was found a few times. V is TRBV27 and J is TRBJ1-6, with a weak D call TRBD1 (6 bases). The CDR3 has 16 residues. Germline loops: CDR1 MNHEY, CDR2 SMNVEV (reference sequence). Trimming left V 3 bases short and J 7 bases short, with 16 bases between. The CDR3 here is CASSLRGQVWNSPLHF. Written as DNA, the CDR3 is TGTGCCAGCAGTTTGAGGGGACAAGTTTGGAATTCACCCCTCCACTTT.

The V gene is TRBV6-1, the J gene TRBJ2-3; 7 nucleotides line up with TRBD1. The CDR3 sequence is 14 residues long. The V and J ends lost 6 bases and 4 bases, in that order; junction bases with no gene match: 7. From germline, CDR1 is MNHNS and CDR2 SASEGT. The CDR3 is CASRLIQGADTQYF. Here the CDR3 DNA reads TGTGCCAGCAGATTAATCCAGGGGGCAGATACGCAGTATTTT.

In its sample, this clone was seen once. V usage is TRBV7-3 and J usage is TRBJ2-1; TRBD2 is a possible D gene (6 bases). CDR3 length: 15 residues. V was shortened by 4 bases and J by 10 bases, with 20 bases between the two germline ends. CDR1 SGHTA and CDR2 FQGTGA come from the germline V gene. CDR3 DNA sequence: TGTGCCAGCAGCTCCGCGGGCTTGGGACTTGAGGAGCAGTTCTTC. It yields the protein CASSSAGLGLEEQFF.

The rearrangement joins TRBV6-1 to TRBJ2-5; maybe TRBD2 (5 bases). Looked up from germline, CDR1 is MNHNS and CDR2 is SASEGT. This CDR3 has 16 amino acids. V lost 0 bases and J 5 bases, leaving 16 bases between the germline ends. Written as DNA, the CDR3 is TGTGCCAGCAGTGAAGCGCCGGCGAGGGTCTCCGAGACCCAGTACTTC. Protein: CASSEAPARVSETQYF.

The chain is built from TRBV5-4 and TRBJ2-5; 10 bases line up with TRBD2. The DNA matches TRBJ2-7 better at its end, which makes the J call doubtful. The CDR3 totals 15 residues. Germline V lookup: CDR1 SGHNT, CDR2 YYREEE (reference sequence). The CDR3 nucleotides read TGTGCCAGCAGCCCAGGACTAGCGGAGTCATACGAGCAGTACTTC. Translation gives CASSPGLAESYEQYF.

This clone was found once. The rearrangement joins TRBV11-1 to TRBJ2-7, with 9 bases lining up with TRBD1. The CDR3 runs 16 residues. CDR1 is SGHAT and CDR2 is FQDESV in the germline V gene (reference sequence). Trimming took 6 bases from V and 4 from J; bases not matched to a gene: 13. The CDR3 here is CASSRRDRVGIYEQYF. In DNA form, the CDR3 reads TGTGCCAGCAGTCGACGGGACAGGGTGGGCATTTACGAGCAGTACTTC.

The chain joins TRBV5-1 to TRBJ1-1, with D uncertain. V lost 3 bases and J lost 3, with 9 bases in between. The CDR3 is 13 amino acids. Germline CDR1 and CDR2: SGHRS and YFSETQ. The CDR3 loop reads CASSSLTHTEAFF. In DNA, the CDR3 is TGCGCCAGCAGCTCCCTTACTCACACTGAAGCTTTCTTT.

The genes are TRBV7-6 and TRBJ2-1; D possibly corresponds to TRBD1 (6 bases). The CDR3 contains 13 residues. V lost 5 bases and J 3 bases, leaving 8 bases between the germline ends. Germline CDR1 and CDR2: SGHVS and FNYEAQ. CDR3 nucleotide sequence: TGTGCCAGCAGCCACAGGGACTACAATGAGCAGTTCTTC. It translates to CASSHRDYNEQFF.

CDR3 protein: CASSEGVSTEAFF. As DNA, the CDR3 is TGTGCCAGCAGCGAGGGGGTTTCCACTGAAGCTTTCTTT. The rearrangement uses TRBV9 and TRBJ1-1; D is perhaps TRBD1 (6 bases). Trimming pared 3 bases from V and 4 bases from J, leaving 10 bases between. The CDR3 is 13 residues long. Germline lookup yields CDR1 SGDLS and CDR2 YYNGEE.

This clone occurred a few times. The chain has TRBV5-6 and TRBJ1-4; D uncertain. This CDR3 is built from 15 residues. Germline V CDR1 and CDR2: SGHDT, YYEEEE. Trimming took 3 bases from V and 5 from J, leaving 14 bases between them. The CDR3 DNA sequence: TGTGCCAGCAGCTATTACAGAGTGCCGAATGAAAAACTGTTTTTT. The encoded protein is CASSYYRVPNEKLFF.

The V and J genes are TRBV6-5 and TRBJ1-1, with 9 bases identical to TRBD1. Germline CDR1 and CDR2: MNHEY and SVGAGI. Germline trimming cut 8 bases from V and 0 bases from J; bases unmatched to any gene: 1. CDR3 length equals 13 residues. CDR3 in amino acids: CASGDRVNTEAFF. The CDR3 coding sequence is TGTGCCAGCGGGGACAGGGTGAACACTGAAGCTTTCTTT.

This clone showed up just a few times. The genes are TRBV18 and TRBJ2-7; D call uncertain. Germline V CDR1 and CDR2: KGHSH, LQKENI. The CDR3 is made up of 14 amino acids. V shed 2 bases and J shed 2 bases, with 10 bases lying between them. CDR3 residues: CASSPVEIAYEQYF. CDR3 in DNA: TGTGCCAGCTCACCAGTTGAAATAGCCTACGAGCAGTACTTC.

This chain uses TRBV28 with TRBJ2-7, with 9 positions matching TRBD1. V was clipped by 5 bases and J by 3 bases; unmatched bases: 14. This CDR3 region has 17 residues. CDR1 and CDR2 (germline): MDHEN, SYDVKM. CDR3 protein: CASSRPGTGFPNYEQYF. The CDR3 nucleotides are TGTGCCAGCAGTCGCCCCGGGACAGGGTTCCCCAACTACGAGCAGTACTTC.

The V and J genes are TRBV27 and TRBJ2-7; 12 nucleotides line up with TRBD2. The V gene's germline CDR1 is MNHEY and CDR2 SMNVEV (reference sequence). Trimming at V came to 6 bases and at J to 5 bases, leaving 5 bases not matched to a gene. The CDR3 length is 14 residues. The chain's CDR3 is CASSLTSGSHEQYF. The CDR3 nucleotides read TGTGCCAGCAGCTTGACTAGCGGGAGCCACGAGCAGTACTTC.

The rearrangement links TRBV19 to TRBJ2-2, with 9 bases aligning to TRBD1. The CDR3 length is 15 residues. Trimming cost V 4 bases and J 6 bases; bases outside gene matches: 6. Germline V gene sequence: CDR1 LNHDA, CDR2 SQIVND (reference sequence). The CDR3, as DNA: TGTGCCAGTAGTACCGGGACAGGGAGGGCCGGGGAGCTGTTTTTT. As protein: CASSTGTGRAGELFF.

The rearrangement joins TRBV28 to TRBJ2-7; the match to TRBD1 covers 9 bases. Germline-derived CDR1 and CDR2 are MDHEN and SYDVKM. The CDR3 is 16 residues long. Losses at the gene ends were 6 bases for V and 5 bases for J; bases not matched to a gene: 14. CDR3 in amino acids: CASSPPGGQGSHEQYF. The DNA of the CDR3 is TGTGCCAGCAGCCCTCCCGGGGGACAGGGATCCCACGAGCAGTACTTC.

This clone has just a few counts. The V gene is TRBV2, the J gene TRBJ1-1; tentatively, D is TRBD1 (5 bases). V was cut by 5 bases and J by 0 bases, with 10 bases left in between. The CDR3 spans 14 residues. Per the germline V gene, CDR1 is SNHLY and CDR2 is FYNNEI. CDR3 in amino acids: CASSIGHMNTEAFF. The CDR3 bases are TGTGCCAGCAGTATTGGACACATGAACACTGAAGCTTTCTTT.

This clone is labeled medium-sized. V is TRBV7-9 and J is TRBJ2-1, with 12 bases that match TRBD2. CDR3 size: 17 residues. From germline, CDR1 is SEHNR and CDR2 FQNEAQ (reference sequence). With V trimmed by 1 base and J by 7 bases, 8 bases remained unmatched. CDR3 region: CASSLGGLAGGVNEQFF. The CDR3 nucleotides read TGTGCCAGCAGCTTAGGTGGGCTAGCGGGAGGGGTGAATGAGCAGTTCTTC.

V gene TRBV2 combines with J gene TRBJ2-3, with 7 bases matching TRBD2. The junction had 5 bases not matched to a gene; V was cut back by 5 bases and J by 0 bases. The length of the CDR3 is 15 residues. Germline V gene lookup returns CDR1 SNHLY and CDR2 FYNNEI. CDR3 sequence: CASSSSGVSTDTQYF. CDR3 coding DNA: TGTGCCAGCAGTTCGAGCGGGGTCAGCACAGATACGCAGTATTTT.

V and J are TRBV7-2 and TRBJ2-3, with a weak D call TRBD1 (8 bases). The ends were cut back, 5 bases at V and 4 bases at J, with 22 bases in the middle. The germline V gene encodes CDR1 SGHTA and CDR2 FQGNSA. The length of the CDR3 is 17 residues. Here the CDR3 DNA reads TGTGCCAGCAGCCAGGGGGCGGGGGCGGGAGTGGCAGATACGCAGTATTTT. It is translated as CASSQGAGAGVADTQYF.

The CDR3, as DNA: TGTGCCAGCACGATAGCGGTTAGCACAGATACGCAGTATTTT. It translates to CASTIAVSTDTQYF. V usage is TRBV5-4 and J usage is TRBJ2-3; D possibly corresponds to TRBD2 (6 bases). This CDR3 spans 14 amino acids. CDR1 is SGHNT and CDR2 is YYREEE in the germline V gene (reference sequence). V lost 6 bases, J lost 0 bases, and 11 bases lay in between.

The chain links TRBV9 to TRBJ1-6; tentative D call: TRBD1 (5 bases). Germline values: CDR1 SGDLS, CDR2 YYNGEE. V dropped 0 bases and J dropped 8 bases, with 9 bases sitting between them. The CDR3 contains 14 residues. The CDR3 bases are TGTGCCAGCAGCGTAGGGGGCTTTGATTCACCCCTCCACTTT. Residues: CASSVGGFDSPLHF.

The chain combines TRBV5-1 with TRBJ2-1, with TRBD2 matching over 12 bases. Trimming cost V 4 bases and J 0 bases; bases outside gene matches: 2. CDR1 is SGHRS, CDR2 YFSETQ, per germline. The CDR3 totals 16 residues. For the CDR3, the DNA is TGCGCCAGCAGCGCGACTAGCGGGAGCTCCTACAATGAGCAGTTCTTC. It yields the protein CASSATSGSSYNEQFF. Supplemented by reference TRBV5-1 and TRBJ2-1, the full variable domain reads KAGVTQTPRYLIKTRGQQVTLSCSPISGHRSVSWYQQTPGQGLQFLFEYFSETQRNKGNFPGRFSGRQFSNSRSEMNVSTLELGDSALYLCASSATSGSSYNEQFFGPGTRLTVL.

The chain carries TRBV9 and TRBJ2-7, with 7 bases lining up with TRBD1. This CDR3 spans 14 amino acids. With V trimmed by 4 bases and J by 6 bases, 10 bases remained unmatched. Germline V gene data show CDR1 as SGDLS and CDR2 as YYNGEE. Here the CDR3 reads CASSPRQGDREQYF. The DNA for the CDR3 is TGTGCCAGCAGCCCAAGACAGGGAGATCGCGAGCAGTACTTC.

CDR3 amino acids: CASSLGATELFF. In DNA, the CDR3 is TGCGCCAGCAGCTTAGGGGCGACGGAGCTGTTTTTT. V is TRBV5-1 and J is TRBJ2-2; TRBD1 might be the D (5 bases). Trimming cost V 2 bases and J 10 bases, with 9 bases left between them. Germline loops: CDR1 SGHRS, CDR2 YFSETQ. The CDR3 covers 12 residues.

This rearrangement joins TRBV30 to TRBJ1-6, with D tentatively TRBD1 (5 bases). Trimming left V 0 bases short and J 7 bases short, with 16 bases between. The germline CDR1 and CDR2 sequences are GTSNPN and SVGIG (reference sequence). The CDR3 contains 16 residues. The DNA of the CDR3 is TGTGCCTGGAGTGTACCTCTTCAGGGAGGCAATTCACCCCTCCACTTT. Residues: CAWSVPLQGGNSPLHF.